These 30 T cell receptor beta chains originate from one sample sequenced in a study of T cell repertoires in cytomegalovirus infection. TCRdb ran MiXCR on the reads and lists one entry per CDR3 protein. Here the sample spans roughly 600,000 distinct CDR3 sequences, 20% to 25% being singletons. Sequencing used CD8+ T cells from PBMCs. All receptors come from a human donor in good health (CMV status not recorded). Some clones in this sample may be carry-over from other donors' samples.

The table lists this clonotype with a few counts. The chain joins TRBV4-2 to TRBJ1-2; possible D gene TRBD1, 5 bases. Germline-derived CDR1 and CDR2 are LGHNA and YNFKEQ. This CDR3 region has 17 residues. Trimming left V 6 bases short and J 2 bases short, with 22 bases between. CDR3 bases: TGTGCCAGCAGAGAGAGGGGCTTCTCCGGCGGGAACTATGGCTACACCTTC. Protein: CASRERGFSGGNYGYTF.

The V call is TRBV27, the J call TRBJ1-2; no clear D gene. The length of the CDR3 is 13 residues. Germline V gene sequence: CDR1 MNHEY, CDR2 SMNVEV (reference sequence). Trimming took 4 bases from V and 8 from J, leaving 14 bases between them. The CDR3 coding sequence is TGTGCCAGCAGTTCAGCCCCTTTCTACGGCTACACCTTC. Protein sequence: CASSSAPFYGYTF.

This clonotype was counted between two and nine times. V is TRBV28 and J is TRBJ2-3, with D possibly matching TRBD2 (6 bases). CDR1 and CDR2 from the germline V gene are MDHEN and SYDVKM. Trimming took 1 base from V and 7 from J, leaving 12 bases between them. This CDR3 is 14 amino acids long. The DNA of the CDR3 is TGTGCCAGCAGTTTATACACCGGGGGTCATACGCAGTATTTT. Its protein product is CASSLYTGGHTQYF.

This clonotype has just a few counts. The chain uses TRBV2 and TRBJ1-2, with D unclear. This CDR3 spans 16 amino acids. The germline V and J ends were trimmed by 8 bases and 4 bases, with 23 bases remaining between them. Germline loops: CDR1 SNHLY, CDR2 FYNNEI. Written as DNA, the CDR3 is TGTGCCAGCCGGGAGGATCCAACATTAACCTCCTATGGCTACACCTTC. It encodes CASREDPTLTSYGYTF.

This clonotype has a count of ten or more. In DNA form, the CDR3 reads TGTGCCAGCAGCTTAGGGCCAGGGGGCACTTACGAGCAGTACGTC. Translation gives CASSLGPGGTYEQYV. The genes are TRBV7-2 and TRBJ2-7, with TRBD1 matching over 8 bases. Germline CDR1 reads SGHTA; CDR2 reads FQGNSA. CDR3 length equals 15 residues. J gave up 4 bases and V 1 base, and 6 bases lay outside the gene matches.

The genes are TRBV6-6 and TRBJ2-7, with a tentative D call TRBD2 (5 bases). Germline V gene sequence: CDR1 MNHNY, CDR2 SVGAGI (reference sequence). The CDR3 runs to 15 residues. V was pared by 4 bases and J by 1 base, with 14 bases between. The CDR3 sequence: CASSSTGMRSYEQYF. CDR3 coding DNA: TGTGCCAGCAGTTCGACCGGGATGAGGTCCTACGAGCAGTACTTC.

For this clonotype: One base away lies a much larger clone, so this may be a sequencing read error. The V call is TRBV7-9, the J call TRBJ2-1, with D unclear. The CDR3 sequence is 10 residues long. The V gene's germline CDR1 is SEHNR and CDR2 FQNEAQ (reference sequence). In DNA form, the CDR3 reads TGTGCCAACAGCTTCACTGAGCAGTTCTTC. It yields the protein CANSFTEQFF.

V gene TRBV7-4 combines with J gene TRBJ2-5; D gene uncertain. Germline V gene lookup returns CDR1 SGHVT and CDR2 SQSDAQ. This CDR3 is 14 amino acids long. V dropped 0 bases and J dropped 5 bases, with 10 bases sitting between them. In DNA, the CDR3 is TGTGCCAGCAGCTTAGCGAGTAGAACGGAGACCCAGTACTTC. This translates into CASSLASRTETQYF.

This clonotype came up a few times. This rearrangement joins TRBV29-1 to TRBJ2-1; TRBD1 or TRBD2 may be the D gene (5 bases each). This CDR3 contains 13 residues. V lost 7 bases and J lost 10, with 20 bases in between. The V gene's germline CDR1 is SQVTM and CDR2 ANQGSEA. CDR3 amino acids: CSAFQPSRDEQFF. DNA of the CDR3: TGCAGCGCCTTCCAACCGAGCAGGGACGAGCAGTTCTTC.

The rearrangement links TRBV7-9 to TRBJ1-1; D uncertain. Germline CDR1 SEHNR, CDR2 FQNEAQ (reference sequence). V lost 0 bases to trimming and J lost 4 bases, with 9 bases between them. This CDR3 is 14 amino acids long. In DNA, the CDR3 is TGTGCCAGCAGCTTAGCGTTGGGGAGCACTGAAGCTTTCTTT. This encodes CASSLALGSTEAFF. Supplemented by reference TRBV7-9 and TRBJ1-1, the full variable domain reads DTGVSQNPRHKITKRGQNVTFRCDPISEHNRLYWYRQTLGQGPEFLTYFQNEAQLEKSRLLSDRFSAERPKGSFSTLEIQRTEQGDSAMYLCASSLALGSTEAFFGQGTRLTVV.

This clonotype was recorded at least ten times. The chain uses TRBV7-3 and TRBJ2-3; D is possibly TRBD2 (6 bases). From germline, CDR1 is SGHTA and CDR2 FQGTGA. Deletions cut 1 base from V and 6 bases from J, with 11 bases between. This CDR3 comprises 14 residues. The CDR3 protein is CASSLRGTPDTQYF. For the CDR3, the DNA is TGTGCCAGCAGCTTAAGAGGGACTCCCGATACGCAGTATTTT.

Many counts were recorded for this clonotype. The genes are TRBV29-1 and TRBJ1-2; D is unresolved. V was clipped by 1 base and J by 8 bases, with 8 bases between them. Germline loops: CDR1 SQVTM, CDR2 ANQGSEA. The CDR3 contains 11 residues. The CDR3 here is CSVEGAGGYTF. For the CDR3, the DNA is TGCAGCGTTGAAGGGGCCGGGGGCTACACCTTC. Combining the CDR3 with reference TRBV29-1 and TRBJ1-2 gives the whole variable domain SAVISQKPSRDICQRGTSLTIQCQVDSQVTMMFWYRQQPGQSLTLIATANQGSEATYESGFVIDKFPISRPNLTFSTLTVSNMSPEDSSIYLCSVEGAGGYTFGSGTRLTVV.

To note about this clonotype: This may arise from a read error, as a much more abundant clone is one base away. This CDR3 is missing its conserved last phenylalanine or tryptophan, likely due to a read error. In DNA form, the CDR3 reads TGTGCCAGCAGTCCCCTGTCAGGCGCCTACGAGCAGTACCTC. Amino acids: CASSPLSGAYEQYL. This chain joins TRBV28 and TRBJ2-7, with D uncertain. Germline CDR1 MDHEN, CDR2 SYDVKM. The CDR3 loop spans 14 amino acids. Trimming stripped 5 bases from V and 2 bases from J, with 13 bases between.

This clonotype has only one observation. CDR3 amino acids: CASDPGQSTDTQYF. The CDR3, as DNA: TGTGCCAGCGACCCGGGACAGAGCACAGATACGCAGTATTTT. V is TRBV28 and J is TRBJ2-3, with 7 bases fitting TRBD1. The CDR3 runs to 14 residues. Trimming took 8 bases from V and 0 from J; bases not matched to a gene: 5. Germline V gives CDR1 MDHEN, CDR2 SYDVKM.

This clonotype was detected many times. The J gene is TRBJ2-1, the V gene TRBV28, with TRBD2 matching 10 bases. Germline CDR1 and CDR2: MDHEN and SYDVKM. After removal of 2 bases from V and 2 bases from J, the junction contained 3 bases not matched to a gene. The CDR3 is 16 amino acids. CDR3 region: CASSLLLAGAYNEQFF. CDR3 nucleotides: TGTGCCAGCAGTTTACTCCTAGCGGGAGCCTACAATGAGCAGTTCTTC.

This clonotype was recorded at least ten times. This chain joins TRBV7-8 and TRBJ1-4; 8 bases line up with TRBD1. Trimming cost V 5 bases and J 3 bases; bases outside gene matches: 2. Germline V gene sequence: CDR1 SGHVS, CDR2 FQNEAQ. The CDR3 length is 14 residues. CDR3 loop: CASSVTGANEKLFF. DNA for the CDR3: TGTGCCAGCAGCGTGACAGGGGCTAATGAAAAACTGTTTTTT. Looking up the rest from reference TRBV7-8 and TRBJ1-4 gives the full variable domain: GAGVSQSPRYKVAKRGQDVALRCDPISGHVSLFWYQQALGQGPEFLTYFQNEAQLDKSGLPSDRFFAERPEGSVSTLKIQRTQQEDSAVYLCASSVTGANEKLFFGSGTQLSVL.

This clonotype was counted at least ten times. The chain uses TRBV7-2 and TRBJ2-7, with 7 bases identical to TRBD2. Germline loops: CDR1 SGHTA, CDR2 FQGNSA. The CDR3 covers 12 residues. V was clipped by 3 bases and J by 10 bases; unmatched bases: 6. In nucleotides, the CDR3 is TGTGCCAGCAGCTTCCCGGCGGGGGATCAGTACTTC. Translating it yields CASSFPAGDQYF.

This clonotype was detected only a few times. The chain joins TRBV6-2 or TRBV6-3 to TRBJ2-4; 10 bases match TRBD2. With V trimmed by 5 bases and J by 6 bases, 13 bases remained unmatched. This CDR3 contains 17 residues. CDR1 and CDR2 from the germline V gene are MNHEY and SVGEGT. Here the CDR3 reads CASSHDLQRGGGNIQYF. For the CDR3, the DNA is TGTGCCAGCAGTCACGATCTCCAGCGGGGGGGAGGAAACATTCAGTACTTC.

This clonotype has a count of ten or more. The chain has TRBV7-6 and TRBJ2-1; 10 bases fit TRBD1. Germline V CDR1 and CDR2: SGHVS, FNYEAQ. This CDR3 region has 16 residues. The ends lost 2 bases at V and 5 bases at J; junction bases unmatched: 6. CDR3 bases: TGTGCCAGCAGCTTATGGGGACAGGGGTTTAACAATGAGCAGTTCTTC. It specifies CASSLWGQGFNNEQFF.

About this clonotype: At one of its ends the junction is not consistent with the germline gene, which may arise from a read error. This chain links TRBV5-6 with TRBJ2-1; tentatively, D is TRBD2 (5 bases). Germline V gene lookup returns CDR1 SGHDT and CDR2 YYEEEE. The CDR3 has 14 residues. The CDR3 spells CASSSDGGYDEQFF. The CDR3 DNA follows: TGTGCCAGCAGCTCGGACGGAGGCTACGATGAGCAGTTCTTC.

The genes are TRBV20-1 and TRBJ1-5, with 7 bases aligning to TRBD1. The CDR3 length is 14 residues. After removal of 4 bases from V and 4 bases from J, the junction contained 7 bases not matched to a gene. From germline, CDR1 is DFQATT and CDR2 SNEGSKA (reference sequence). In DNA, the CDR3 is TGCAGTGCTACCGGGACAGAACCTAATCAGCCCCAGCATTTT. Protein product: CSATGTEPNQPQHF.

This sequence joins TRBV12-3 or TRBV12-4 and TRBJ1-2, with a tentative D call TRBD1 (6 bases). The CDR3 is 14 amino acids. The V end lost 3 bases, the J end lost 3 bases, and 11 bases lay between the germline ends. Written as DNA, the CDR3 is TGTGCCAGCAGTTTTGGCAGGGGCTACTATGGCTACACCTTC. Amino acids: CASSFGRGYYGYTF.

This clonotype was seen more than once but under ten times. The rearrangement links TRBV4-1 to TRBJ2-3, with a tentative D call TRBD2 (5 bases). The V gene lost 3 bases and the J gene lost 4 bases, with 8 bases spanning the gap. Per germline, CDR1 MGHRA and CDR2 YSYEKL. This CDR3 has 13 amino acids. CDR3 sequence reads: CASSQASPDTQYF. CDR3 nucleotides: TGCGCCAGCAGCCAGGCTAGCCCAGATACGCAGTATTTT.

This clonotype was counted at least ten times. The rearrangement links TRBV4-3 to TRBJ2-2, with D perhaps TRBD1 (6 bases). Germline V gene sequence: CDR1 LGHNA, CDR2 YSLEER. V was clipped by 0 bases and J by 5 bases, with 10 bases between them. This CDR3 has 15 residues. The CDR3 region has the DNA TGCGCCAGCAGCCAAGAAACAGGGTTTACCGGGGAGCTGTTTTTT. This codes for CASSQETGFTGELFF.

The CDR3 region has the DNA TGTGCCAGCAGCTTGGCGGGGACAGGGAGAGATCATTTACTTTCACCCCTCCACTTT. Encoded protein: CASSLAGTGRDHLLSPLHF. This chain joins TRBV5-5 and TRBJ1-6, with 9 bases matching TRBD1. The CDR3 has 19 residues. Trimming took 0 bases from V and 9 from J; bases not matched to a gene: 16. Germline V gives CDR1 SGHKS, CDR2 YYEKEE (reference sequence).

Notes on this clonotype: At one boundary the junction diverges from the germline segment, which might be a read error. J is TRBJ2-5 and V is TRBV20-1; no clear D. This CDR3 contains 11 residues. Germline-derived CDR1 and CDR2 are DFQATT and SNEGSKA (reference sequence). For the CDR3, the DNA is TGCAGTGCTAGGACCCAAGGGACCCAGTACTTC. It yields the protein CSARTQGTQYF.

In this sample, this clonotype turned up a few times. This chain links TRBV2 with TRBJ1-1; TRBD1 aligns across 8 bases. The CDR3 consists of 15 residues. Germline V gene lookup returns CDR1 SNHLY and CDR2 FYNNEI. After removal of 9 bases from V and 6 bases from J, the junction contained 15 bases not matched to a gene. CDR3: CARSLARGRGAEAFF. CDR3 bases: TGTGCCAGAAGTCTCGCCAGGGGGCGGGGGGCTGAAGCTTTCTTT.

This clonotype has only a few counts. The rearrangement links TRBV12-3 or TRBV12-4 to TRBJ2-2; 10 positions match TRBD1. Losses at the gene ends were 6 bases for V and 4 bases for J; bases not matched to a gene: 5. There are 15 residues in the CDR3. CDR3 sequence (DNA): TGTGCCAGCAGATCGGACAGGGGGAGCACCGGGGAGCTGTTTTTT. It specifies CASRSDRGSTGELFF.

The rearrangement joins TRBV10-1 to TRBJ2-1; possibly TRBD1 for D (6 bases). The CDR3 consists of 15 residues. The germline V and J ends were trimmed by 5 bases and 6 bases, with 17 bases remaining between them. Germline loops: CDR1 WNHNN, CDR2 SYGVQD (reference sequence). In DNA, the CDR3 is TGCGCCAGCAGTAGAAGGACAGACCATGTCAATGAGCAGTTCTTC. Amino acid sequence: CASSRRTDHVNEQFF.

This clonotype was picked up a small number of times. J is TRBJ2-7 and V is TRBV19; D possibly corresponds to TRBD2 (7 bases). Trimming took off 0 bases at V and 7 bases at J, with 16 bases between the two ends. The CDR3 consists of 15 residues. The germline V gene has CDR1 LNHDA and CDR2 SQIVND (reference sequence). CDR3 nucleotide sequence: TGTGCCAGTAGTATAGAGGCGGGGGCCGCTCCGGAGCAGTACTTC. Its protein is CASSIEAGAAPEQYF.